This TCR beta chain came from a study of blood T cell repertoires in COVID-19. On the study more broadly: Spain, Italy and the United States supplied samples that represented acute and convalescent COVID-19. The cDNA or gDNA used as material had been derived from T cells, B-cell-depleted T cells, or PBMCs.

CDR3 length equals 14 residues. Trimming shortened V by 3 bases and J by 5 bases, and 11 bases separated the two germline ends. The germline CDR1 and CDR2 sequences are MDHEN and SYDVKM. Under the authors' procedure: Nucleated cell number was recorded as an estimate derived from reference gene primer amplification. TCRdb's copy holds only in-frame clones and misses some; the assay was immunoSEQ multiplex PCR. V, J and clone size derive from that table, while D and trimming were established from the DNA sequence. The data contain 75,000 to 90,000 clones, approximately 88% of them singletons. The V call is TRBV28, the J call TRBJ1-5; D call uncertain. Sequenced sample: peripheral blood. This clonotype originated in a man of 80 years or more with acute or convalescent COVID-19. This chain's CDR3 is CASSLTGSYQPQHF. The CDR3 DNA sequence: TGTGCCAGCAGTTTGACCGGGAGTTATCAGCCCCAGCATTTT. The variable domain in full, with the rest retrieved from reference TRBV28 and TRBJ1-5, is DVKVTQSSRYLVKRTGEKVFLECVQDMDHENMFWYRQDPGLGLRLIYFSYDVKMKEKGDIPEGYSVSREKKERFSLILESASTNQTSMYLCASSLTGSYQPQHFGDGTRLSIL.